Listed below are T cell receptor beta chains from one sample, sequenced in a study of control samples from healthy donors and cancer patients. Sequencing was performed with immunoSEQ multiplex PCR; in TCRdb, only in-frame clones are kept and a portion is missing. This table has about 27,000 clones, roughly 88% appearing once. Sequencing input: PBMCs. These receptors originate from a man aged 50-60 years with lung cancer. CDR3s leave out the opening cysteine and the closing phenylalanine or tryptophan.

V gene	CDR3 protein
TRBV3-1/TRBV3-2	ASSQESGQYGYT
TRBV5-1	ASTQDLNSPLH
TRBV19	ASSPGLNQPQH
TRBV19	ASSILGPNEKLF
TRBV18	ASSPSGQDNQPQH
TRBV6-6	ASSYERRGGYT
TRBV9	ASSAGREQY
TRBV25-1	ASSALDRGRGYEQY
TRBV3-1/TRBV3-2	ASRSGPGEQY
TRBV6-4	ASSDSRPSGEQY
TRBV5-8	ASSRRTGGSNEQF
TRBV6-2/TRBV6-3	ASSPIGLAHQETQY
TRBV6-5	ASGGTRGVYNEQF
TRBV29-1	SVEVQGGGELF
TRBV5-6	ASSLELGTYNEQF